These 7 T cell receptor beta chains share one sample of origin, sequenced in a study of human T cells and chemical hapten exposure. TCRdb independently ran MiXCR on the RACE reads; one entry per CDR3 protein. The table lists 250,000 or so distinct CDR3 sequences, around 7% of them singletons. Stated time point: pre-sensitization, week 0. The treatment here: therapeutic diphenylcyclopropenone sensitization with weekly scalp DPC. The sequencing here drew on whole blood, taken in connection with sensitization to the hapten diphenylcyclopropenone (DPC). The receptors were gathered from a young man with alopecia areata. Some clones in this sample may be carry-over from other donors' samples.

This clonotype showed up just a few times. This CDR3 is CASSMGGELFF. The CDR3 nucleotides read TGCGCCAGCAGCATGGGCGGGGAGCTGTTTTTT. This chain links TRBV5-1 with TRBJ2-2; D is undetermined. The CDR3 length is 11 residues. Germline V gene data show CDR1 as SGHRS and CDR2 as YFSETQ. Trimming shortened V by 4 bases and J by 7 bases, and 5 bases separated the two germline ends.

Worth noting for this clonotype: It may be a read error: a sequence one base away is much more abundant. This chain uses TRBV7-8 with TRBJ1-1; D gene unclear. The CDR3 spans 15 residues. CDR1 and CDR2 (germline): SGHVS, FQNEAQ. With 8 bases removed from V and 4 bases from J, the gap between germline ends came to 20 bases. CDR3 sequence: CASGEQPSPGTEAFF. As DNA, the CDR3 is TGTGCCAGCGGCGAGCAGCCTTCTCCCGGCACTGAAGCTTTCTTT. The full variable domain, its missing parts supplied by reference TRBV7-8 and TRBJ1-1, is GAGVSQSPRYKVAKRGQDVALRCDPISGHVSLFWYQQALGQGPEFLTYFQNEAQLDKSGLPSDRFFAERPEGSVSTLKIQRTQQEDSAVYLCASGEQPSPGTEAFFGQGTRLTVV.

This clonotype turned up a few times. The rearrangement joins TRBV3-1 to TRBJ1-5, with a tentative D call TRBD1 (5 bases). The CDR3 is made up of 14 amino acids. Germline V gene sequence: CDR1 LGHDT, CDR2 YNNKEL (reference sequence). The V gene lost 0 bases and the J gene lost 6 bases, with 9 bases spanning the gap. The chain's CDR3 is CASSQDRDGQPQHF. The CDR3 bases are TGTGCCAGCAGCCAAGATAGGGACGGTCAGCCCCAGCATTTT.

This sequence joins TRBV7-8 and TRBJ2-1, with 7 positions matching TRBD2. V was pared by 6 bases and J by 8 bases, with 10 bases of the junction left unmatched. This CDR3 comprises 14 residues. From germline, CDR1 is SGHVS and CDR2 FQNEAQ. CDR3 sequence reads: CASRGRTSGHEQFF. CDR3 coding DNA: TGTGCCAGCAGAGGTAGGACTAGTGGCCATGAGCAGTTCTTC. Supplemented by reference TRBV7-8 and TRBJ2-1, the full variable domain reads GAGVSQSPRYKVAKRGQDVALRCDPISGHVSLFWYQQALGQGPEFLTYFQNEAQLDKSGLPSDRFFAERPEGSVSTLKIQRTQQEDSAVYLCASRGRTSGHEQFFGPGTRLTVL.

This clonotype appeared a few times. The J gene is TRBJ1-6, the V gene TRBV4-1; possible D gene TRBD1, 6 bases. The CDR3 runs 20 residues. Germline CDR1 reads MGHRA; CDR2 reads YSYEKL. Trimming took off 0 bases at V and 10 bases at J, with 28 bases between the two ends. CDR3 amino acids: CASSQDHALHTSSGESPLHF. Here the CDR3 DNA reads TGCGCCAGCAGCCAAGACCACGCGCTACACACCTCATCAGGGGAATCACCCCTCCACTTT.

There are many counts of this clonotype. The chain has TRBV9 and TRBJ1-1; maybe TRBD1 (5 bases). The CDR3 length is 16 residues. CDR1 is SGDLS and CDR2 is YYNGEE in the germline V gene. The V and J ends lost 2 bases and 1 base respectively, with 15 bases between them. This chain's CDR3 is CASSVTGGVRNTEAFF. In nucleotides, the CDR3 is TGTGCCAGCAGCGTTACAGGAGGAGTTAGGAACACTGAAGCTTTCTTT.

Many counts were recorded for this clonotype. The chain links TRBV4-1 to TRBJ1-4; 7 positions agree with TRBD1. The CDR3 spans 15 residues. Germline V gene lookup returns CDR1 MGHRA and CDR2 YSYEKL. The trim removed 4 bases at V and 3 bases at J, leaving 5 bases unmatched. CDR3 protein: CASSRRQGANEKLFF. As DNA, the CDR3 is TGCGCCAGCAGCCGCAGACAGGGAGCTAATGAAAAACTGTTTTTT.